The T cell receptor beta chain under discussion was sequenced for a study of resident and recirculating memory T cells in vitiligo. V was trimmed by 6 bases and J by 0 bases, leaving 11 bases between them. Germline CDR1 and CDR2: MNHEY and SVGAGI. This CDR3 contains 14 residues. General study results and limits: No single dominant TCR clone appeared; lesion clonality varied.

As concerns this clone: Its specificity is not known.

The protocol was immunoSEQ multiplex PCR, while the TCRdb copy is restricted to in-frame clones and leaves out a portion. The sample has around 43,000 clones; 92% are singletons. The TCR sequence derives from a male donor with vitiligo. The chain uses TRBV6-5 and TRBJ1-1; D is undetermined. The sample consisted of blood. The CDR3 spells CASSRDNVNTEAFF. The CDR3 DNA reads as TGTGCCAGCAGCCGAGACAACGTGAACACTGAAGCTTTCTTT.